The clone carrying this T cell receptor (beta chain) was counted a single time. No antigen is known for it. At one end, the junction sequence differs from germline, possibly due to a read error. The data are from a study of spatial heterogeneity in lung cancer. The CDR3 sequence is 15 residues long. Germline V gene lookup returns CDR1 MNHEY and CDR2 SVGEGT. Study-wide points: The study found that expanded intratumoral alpha and beta TCR counts tracked tumor mutation counts.

TCRdb called the 5' RACE reads again in MiXCR, with one record for every CDR3 protein. The repertoire holds about 10,000 distinct CDR3 sequences, with roughly 10% as singletons. Stated time point: sample taken at primary tumor resection. Here the sequenced sample was lung tumor tissue, taken at surgery. V usage is TRBV6-2 or TRBV6-3 and J usage is TRBJ2-3; 9 positions agree with TRBD2. The source is a female donor with early-stage non-small cell lung cancer. The CDR3 DNA reads as TGTGTCAGCAGTTACAAGCGGGGGGTTAGCGATACGCAGTATTTT. Residues: CVSSYKRGVSDTQYF.